A single sample is the source of the 14 T cell receptor beta chains below, sequenced in a study of T cell repertoires in cytomegalovirus infection. TCRdb reprocessed the reads with MiXCR, giving one entry per CDR3 protein. The repertoire includes 510,000 or so distinct CDR3 sequences, around 27% of them detected once, and approximately 13% sits in the top ten. The sequenced sample was PBMCs. The receptors were gathered from a human donor in good health (CMV status not recorded). Some clones in this sample may be carry-over from other donors' samples.

The genes are TRBV11-2 and TRBJ1-5, with D possibly being TRBD1 (6 bases). The CDR3 has 13 amino acids. V gave up 5 bases and J gave up 9 bases, with 14 bases separating them. Germline values: CDR1 SGHAT, CDR2 FQNNGV. CDR3 residues: CASSTTGQRPQHF. In DNA form, the CDR3 reads TGTGCCAGCAGCACCACAGGGCAGCGGCCCCAGCATTTT. The whole variable domain, filled in from reference TRBV11-2 and TRBJ1-5, reads EAGVAQSPRYKIIEKRQSVAFWCNPISGHATLYWYQQILGQGPKLLIQFQNNGVVDDSQLPKDRFSAERLKGVDSTLKIQPAKLEDSAVYLCASSTTGQRPQHFGDGTRLSIL.

V is TRBV19 and J is TRBJ2-1, with D perhaps TRBD1 or TRBD2 (5 bases each). CDR1 is LNHDA and CDR2 is SQIVND in the germline V gene (reference sequence). V lost 4 bases to trimming and J lost 6 bases, with 16 bases between them. The CDR3 extends over 15 amino acids. CDR3 bases: TGTGCCAGTAGTACCTCTAGCAGAGGGGCCAATGAGCAGTTCTTC. It yields the protein CASSTSSRGANEQFF.

This sequence joins TRBV11-3 and TRBJ1-6; 8 bases fit TRBD1. J was trimmed by 5 bases and V by 4 bases; bases with no gene match: 7. Germline CDR1 SGHNT, CDR2 YENEEA. The CDR3 consists of 16 residues. The CDR3 here is CASSYPTGVDNSPLHF. CDR3 DNA sequence: TGTGCCAGCAGCTATCCGACAGGGGTTGATAATTCACCCCTCCACTTT.

The V call is TRBV3-1, the J call TRBJ2-1, with D maybe TRBD2 (6 bases). The CDR3 has 19 residues. Trimming removed 0 bases from V and 7 bases from J, with 25 bases in between. The V gene's germline CDR1 is LGHDT and CDR2 YNNKEL (reference sequence). The DNA for the CDR3 is TGTGCCAGCAGCCAAGATTGGGGACGAGGTCCCCTCCGGGGGAATGAGCAGTTCTTC. This sequence encodes CASSQDWGRGPLRGNEQFF.

The rearrangement joins TRBV23-1 to TRBJ2-5, with D unresolved. TRBV23-1 falls under the ORF class, with uncertain function. Deletions cut 2 bases from V and 4 bases from J, with 14 bases between. This CDR3 is built from 15 residues. CDR3 DNA sequence: TGCGCCAGCAGTCAAACAACACCCCCGCCAGAGACCCAGTACTTC. Its protein is CASSQTTPPPETQYF.

This chain links TRBV12-3 or TRBV12-4 with TRBJ2-2; 12 bases agree with TRBD2. Losses at the gene ends were 5 bases for V and 4 bases for J; bases not matched to a gene: 5. The CDR3 covers 16 residues. The CDR3, as DNA: TGTGCCAGCAGTGGGGGGGGACTAGCGGGCACCGGGGAGCTGTTTTTT. It yields the protein CASSGGGLAGTGELFF.

This clonotype was detected only once. The chain combines TRBV4-1 with TRBJ1-4; 7 bases align to TRBD1. Germline assignment: CDR1 MGHRA and CDR2 YSYEKL. The CDR3 spans 18 residues. The trim removed 0 bases at V and 4 bases at J, leaving 11 bases unmatched. The CDR3 sequence is CASSQERGQPGYNEKLFF. CDR3 bases: TGCGCCAGCAGCCAAGAGAGGGGACAGCCCGGTTATAATGAAAAACTGTTTTTT.

CDR3 nucleotides: TGCGCCAGCAGCCAAGTAGGCGGGAGACAAGAGACCCAGTACTTC. As protein: CASSQVGGRQETQYF. This chain uses TRBV4-1 with TRBJ2-5; the match to TRBD2 covers 7 bases. Germline V CDR1 and CDR2: MGHRA, YSYEKL. This CDR3 comprises 15 residues. The V and J ends lost 1 base and 2 bases, in that order; junction bases with no gene match: 4.

The V and J genes are TRBV12-3 or TRBV12-4 and TRBJ2-1; TRBD2 aligns across 14 bases. V dropped 5 bases and J dropped 2; count of bases not matched to a gene: 5. This CDR3 comprises 17 residues. The CDR3 sequence is CASSPGTSGRPYNEQFF. The DNA for the CDR3 is TGTGCCAGCAGTCCGGGGACTAGCGGGAGACCCTACAATGAGCAGTTCTTC.

In its sample, this clonotype was seen many times. The chain carries TRBV28 and TRBJ2-2; maybe TRBD1 (6 bases). V was pared by 3 bases and J by 5 bases, with 16 bases between. Germline values: CDR1 MDHEN, CDR2 SYDVKM. This CDR3 has 16 residues. The CDR3 loop is CASSLWQGMGTGELFF. The CDR3 DNA sequence: TGTGCCAGCAGTTTGTGGCAGGGGATGGGGACCGGGGAGCTGTTTTTT.

This chain connects TRBV2 to TRBJ1-1; 11 bases fit TRBD1. V trimming: 6 bases; J trimming: 7 bases; junction bases outside the gene matches: 1. This CDR3 contains 12 residues. The germline V gene has CDR1 SNHLY and CDR2 FYNNEI. In nucleotides, the CDR3 is TGTGCCAGCAGCGGGACAGGGGGTGAAGCTTTCTTT. Translated, it gives CASSGTGGEAFF. Together with reference TRBV2 and TRBJ1-1, the CDR3 gives the full variable domain: EPEVTQTPSHQVTQMGQEVILRCVPISNHLYFYWYRQILGQKVEFLVSFYNNEISEKSEIFDDQFSVERPDGSNFTLKIRSTKLEDSAMYFCASSGTGGEAFFGQGTRLTVV.

The chain joins TRBV20-1 to TRBJ2-5; D perhaps matches TRBD1 (6 bases). Trimming pared 5 bases from V and 0 bases from J, leaving 10 bases between. CDR3 length equals 13 residues. CDR1 and CDR2 from the germline V gene are DFQATT and SNEGSKA (reference sequence). The CDR3 here is CSADRQDQETQYF. CDR3 sequence (DNA): TGCAGTGCTGACCGACAGGACCAAGAGACCCAGTACTTC.

V gene TRBV19 combines with J gene TRBJ2-4; 7 bases map to TRBD2. After removal of 7 bases from V and 1 base from J, the junction contained 10 bases not matched to a gene. CDR1 and CDR2 from the germline V gene are LNHDA and SQIVND (reference sequence). This CDR3 has 16 residues. The DNA for the CDR3 is TGTGCCAGTAAATATGGGAGGGGCTCCGCCAAAAACATTCAGTACTTC. As protein: CASKYGRGSAKNIQYF.

This clonotype was seen many times. The V gene is TRBV7-8, the J gene TRBJ2-2; D gene ambiguous. The V end was cut by 2 bases, the J end by 7 bases, with 11 bases between. The CDR3 covers 14 residues. Germline V gives CDR1 SGHVS, CDR2 FQNEAQ. The CDR3: CASSLRRFGGELFF. DNA of the CDR3: TGTGCCAGCAGCTTACGACGGTTCGGCGGGGAGCTGTTTTTT.